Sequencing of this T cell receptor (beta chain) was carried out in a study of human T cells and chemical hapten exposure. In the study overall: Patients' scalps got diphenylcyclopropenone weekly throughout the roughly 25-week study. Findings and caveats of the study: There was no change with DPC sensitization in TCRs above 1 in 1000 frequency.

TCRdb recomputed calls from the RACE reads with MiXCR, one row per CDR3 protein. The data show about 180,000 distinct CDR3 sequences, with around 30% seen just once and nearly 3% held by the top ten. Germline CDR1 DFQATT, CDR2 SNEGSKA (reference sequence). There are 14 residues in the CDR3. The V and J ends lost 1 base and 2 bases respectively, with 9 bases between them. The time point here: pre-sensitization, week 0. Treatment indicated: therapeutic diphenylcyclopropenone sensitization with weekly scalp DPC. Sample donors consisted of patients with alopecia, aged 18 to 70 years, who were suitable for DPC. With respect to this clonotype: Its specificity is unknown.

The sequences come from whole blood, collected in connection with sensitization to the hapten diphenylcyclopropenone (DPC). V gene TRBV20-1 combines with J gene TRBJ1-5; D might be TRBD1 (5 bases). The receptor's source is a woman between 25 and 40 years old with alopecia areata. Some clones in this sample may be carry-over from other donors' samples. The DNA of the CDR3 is TGCAGTGCTAGAGTACAAGGGGGCAATCAGCCCCAGCATTTT. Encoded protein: CSARVQGGNQPQHF.